Listed here are 28 T cell receptor beta chains from one sample, sequenced in a study of blood T cell repertoires in COVID-19. Measured with immunoSEQ multiplex PCR; TCRdb has only the in-frame clones, and not every one. Among some 300,000 clones, around nine tenths were seen once, and the ten largest hold 1.5% to 2%. The source material was peripheral blood. The receptors derive from a woman aged 30 to 39 with COVID-19, enrolled during active disease.

This sequence joins TRBV7-2 and TRBJ2-3, with 7 nucleotides matching TRBD2. The CDR3 is 14 amino acids. V trimming: 8 bases; J trimming: 4 bases; junction bases outside the gene matches: 9. Germline CDR1 and CDR2: SGHTA and FQGNSA. CDR3 loop: CASLRGGKSDTQYF. The CDR3 DNA is TGTGCCAGCCTTCGGGGAGGGAAGTCAGATACGCAGTATTTT. The full variable domain, with the rest looked up from reference TRBV7-2 and TRBJ2-3, is GAGVSQSPSNKVTEKGKDVELRCDPISGHTALYWYRQSLGQGLEFLIYFQGNSAPDKSGLPSDRFSAERTGGSVSTLTIQRTQQEDSAVYLCASLRGGKSDTQYFGPGTRLTVL.

The rearrangement links TRBV5-1 to TRBJ1-2; 7 nucleotides match TRBD1. V gave up 4 bases and J gave up 0 bases; unmatched junction bases: 3. The CDR3 totals 14 residues. Looked up from germline, CDR1 is SGHRS and CDR2 is YFSETQ. CDR3 nucleotides: TGCGCCAGCAGCCAGACAGGGTCTAACTATGGCTACACCTTC. Amino acid sequence: CASSQTGSNYGYTF.

The CDR3, as DNA: TGTGCCATCAGTGCGGGCGGCGGGGGGGCCCTCACAGATACGCAGTATTTT. Translation: CAISAGGGGALTDTQYF. V and J are TRBV10-3 and TRBJ2-3; 9 bases agree with TRBD2. V lost 4 bases to trimming and J lost 2 bases; unmatched junction nucleotides: 10. CDR3 length: 17 amino acids. Germline V gives CDR1 ENHRY, CDR2 SYGVKD.

The chain recombines TRBV4-2 with TRBJ2-5; 9 bases match TRBD2. This CDR3 spans 16 amino acids. Trimming removed 1 base from V and 5 bases from J; junction bases left unmatched: 8. Germline values: CDR1 LGHNA, CDR2 YNFKEQ. This CDR3 is CASSQGSSGGWETQYF. In nucleotides, the CDR3 is TGTGCCAGCAGCCAAGGAAGTAGCGGGGGATGGGAGACCCAGTACTTC.

The chain carries TRBV24-1 and TRBJ2-5, with TRBD1 as a possible D gene (5 bases). V was cut by 3 bases and J by 2 bases, with 6 bases left in between. The germline CDR1 and CDR2 sequences are KGHDR and SFDVKD. The CDR3 runs to 13 residues. CDR3 residues: CATSDRQQETQYF. The CDR3 nucleotides read TGTGCCACCAGTGATCGACAGCAAGAGACCCAGTACTTC.

This sequence joins TRBV7-2 and TRBJ2-3; perhaps TRBD2 as D (6 bases). The length of the CDR3 is 15 residues. V lost 5 bases, J lost 6 bases, and 18 bases lay in between. Looked up from germline, CDR1 is SGHTA and CDR2 is FQGNSA. The CDR3 protein is CASSPPVWGRDTQYF. CDR3 nucleotides: TGTGCCAGCAGCCCACCGGTGTGGGGGAGGGATACGCAGTATTTT.

V usage is TRBV19 and J usage is TRBJ1-6; the D gene is possibly TRBD1 (5 bases). V was pared by 5 bases and J by 11 bases, with 10 bases between. In germline, CDR1 is LNHDA, CDR2 SQIVND (reference sequence). This CDR3 is built from 12 residues. CDR3 DNA: TGTGCCAGTAGTGCGGGACGGGCACCCCTCCACTTT. As protein: CASSAGRAPLHF.

This clone has only one observation. Other nucleotide sequences from this sample produce the same CDR3. The rearrangement uses TRBV19 and TRBJ1-3, with no clear D. CDR1 and CDR2 from the germline V gene are LNHDA and SQIVND (reference sequence). Trimming took 9 bases from V and 0 from J, leaving 9 bases between them. The CDR3 extends over 13 amino acids. The CDR3 DNA follows: TGTGCCAGCACCGGAGGCTCTGGAAACACCATATATTTT. Protein product: CASTGGSGNTIYF.

The chain has TRBV5-1 and TRBJ2-3; TRBD2 agrees at 9 bases. The CDR3 has 15 residues. The germline gives CDR1 SGHRS, CDR2 YFSETQ. The V gene end was trimmed by 2 bases and the J gene end by 5 bases; junction bases not matched to a gene: 6. The CDR3 DNA reads as TGCGCCAGCAGCTTTCGCGGGGGGGATGGAGATACGCAGTATTTT. It specifies CASSFRGGDGDTQYF.

The J gene is TRBJ2-3, the V gene TRBV5-1; 9 bases match TRBD1. Trimming at V came to 4 bases and at J to 1 base, leaving 10 bases not matched to a gene. The CDR3 is 17 amino acids. The V gene's germline CDR1 is SGHRS and CDR2 YFSETQ. DNA for the CDR3: TGCGCCAGCAGCAGAACCGGGACAGGGCACGGCACAGATACGCAGTATTTT. Its protein is CASSRTGTGHGTDTQYF.

This chain links TRBV15 with TRBJ1-1, with a tentative D call TRBD1 (5 bases). This CDR3 spans 15 amino acids. From germline, CDR1 is LNHNV and CDR2 YYDKDF (reference sequence). The ends were cut back, 1 base at V and 1 base at J, with 10 bases in the middle. The CDR3 sequence is CATSRAGTGNTEAFF. In nucleotides, the CDR3 is TGTGCCACCAGCAGAGCCGGGACTGGGAACACTGAAGCTTTCTTT. The complete variable domain, with remaining parts taken from reference TRBV15 and TRBJ1-1, reads DAMVIQNPRYQVTQFGKPVTLSCSQTLNHNVMYWYQQKSSQAPKLLFHYYDKDFNNEADTPDNFQSRRPNTSFCFLDIRSPGLGDTAMYLCATSRAGTGNTEAFFGQGTRLTVV.

This clone was detected a few times. The V call is TRBV5-5, the J call TRBJ1-2; 10 nucleotides match TRBD1. Germline CDR1 SGHKS, CDR2 YYEKEE (reference sequence). The CDR3 is 16 amino acids. Trimming took 3 bases from V and 5 from J; bases not matched to a gene: 10. The CDR3 sequence is CASSSQLTGGGYGYTF. The CDR3 bases are TGTGCCAGCAGCTCCCAACTGACAGGGGGCGGGTATGGCTACACCTTC.

The V gene is TRBV9, the J gene TRBJ1-2; D unclear. CDR3 length: 13 amino acids. CDR1 and CDR2 from the germline V gene are SGDLS and YYNGEE. Trimming left V 3 bases short and J 0 bases short, with 6 bases between. Written as DNA, the CDR3 is TGTGCCAGCAGCGAACAGACTAACTATGGCTACACCTTC. Protein: CASSEQTNYGYTF.

The chain combines TRBV4-1 with TRBJ1-2; 7 bases match TRBD1. The CDR3 has 15 residues. Looked up from germline, CDR1 is MGHRA and CDR2 is YSYEKL. Losses at the gene ends were 4 bases for V and 4 bases for J; bases not matched to a gene: 9. The CDR3 DNA follows: TGCGCCAGCAGCCTGTACCAGGGGGGCGGCTATGGCTACACCTTC. This sequence encodes CASSLYQGGGYGYTF.

The chain joins TRBV7-6 to TRBJ2-7; D possibly corresponds to TRBD1 (5 bases). The germline CDR1 and CDR2 sequences are SGHVS and FNYEAQ. Trimming shortened V by 1 base and J by 2 bases, and 12 bases separated the two germline ends. This CDR3 contains 15 residues. The CDR3 bases are TGTGCCAGCAGCTTAGGGGCAGGGCCCCCCTACGAGCAGTACGTC. As protein: CASSLGAGPPYEQYV.

The chain joins TRBV14 to TRBJ1-1; no definite D call. V was trimmed by 1 base and J by 4 bases, leaving 7 bases between them. Germline V gene lookup returns CDR1 SGHDN and CDR2 FVKESK. The CDR3 has 13 amino acids. CDR3 in DNA: TGTGCCAGCAGCCAAGTACTGGTCACTGAAGCTTTCTTT. Protein product: CASSQVLVTEAFF.

The chain couples TRBV7-2 to TRBJ1-6; maybe TRBD1 (6 bases). The length of the CDR3 is 13 residues. Trimming stripped 8 bases from V and 7 bases from J, with 12 bases between. The germline gives CDR1 SGHTA, CDR2 FQGNSA. This chain's CDR3 is CASLRGVNSPLHF. The CDR3 DNA sequence: TGTGCCAGCCTCAGGGGCGTGAATTCACCCCTCCACTTT.

The J gene is TRBJ2-2, the V gene TRBV5-4; 8 nucleotides match TRBD2. CDR3 length: 13 amino acids. CDR1 SGHNT and CDR2 YYREEE come from the germline V gene (reference sequence). V was clipped by 7 bases and J by 7 bases; unmatched bases: 6. The CDR3, as DNA: TGTGCCAGCTTCGGGGGGGTTGGCGGGGAGCTGTTTTTT. As protein: CASFGGVGGELFF.

The chain employs TRBV6-1 and TRBJ1-4; TRBD1 matches 10 bases. The trim removed 4 bases at V and 2 bases at J, leaving 4 bases unmatched. Germline V gives CDR1 MNHNS, CDR2 SASEGT. The CDR3 spans 16 residues. CDR3: CASSADRGSTNEKLFF. The CDR3 nucleotides are TGTGCCAGCAGTGCGGACAGGGGGTCCACTAATGAAAAACTGTTTTTT.

The rearrangement joins TRBV18 to TRBJ1-2; D gene ambiguous. CDR1 is KGHSH and CDR2 is LQKENI in the germline V gene. There are 15 residues in the CDR3. Trimming took 3 bases from V and 5 from J, leaving 16 bases between them. As DNA, the CDR3 is TGTGCCAGCTCACCGACCCGGGAAGGGCTTTATGGCTACACCTTC. Its translation: CASSPTREGLYGYTF.

This clone was detected once. This chain links TRBV9 with TRBJ1-2; 12 nucleotides match TRBD1. CDR1 is SGDLS and CDR2 is YYNGEE in the germline V gene. This CDR3 region has 15 residues. Trimming at V came to 0 bases and at J to 8 bases, leaving 5 bases not matched to a gene. The CDR3 protein is CASSVGDRGRGGYTF. CDR3 bases: TGTGCCAGCAGCGTAGGGGACAGGGGGCGCGGAGGCTACACCTTC.

The chain uses TRBV19 and TRBJ1-5; a weak D match, TRBD1 (5 bases). The CDR3 sequence is 13 residues long. Germline assignment: CDR1 LNHDA and CDR2 SQIVND (reference sequence). The V end lost 5 bases, the J end lost 5 bases, and 10 bases lay between the germline ends. CDR3 sequence: CASSPDRDQPQHF. The CDR3 nucleotides are TGTGCCAGTAGTCCAGACAGAGATCAGCCCCAGCATTTT. Filled out from reference TRBV19 and TRBJ1-5, the complete variable domain reads DGGITQSPKYLFRKEGQNVTLSCEQNLNHDAMYWYRQDPGQGLRLIYYSQIVNDFQKGDIAEGYSVSREKKESFPLTVTSAQKNPTAFYLCASSPDRDQPQHFGDGTRLSIL.

The V gene is TRBV6-5, the J gene TRBJ2-1; perhaps TRBD2 as D (6 bases). The germline gives CDR1 MNHEY, CDR2 SVGAGI. Trimming took off 5 bases at V and 9 bases at J, with 17 bases between the two ends. The CDR3 covers 14 residues. CDR3 DNA sequence: TGTGCCAGCAGTCCCTTGAGAGGGCGGGGTGAGCAGTTCTTC. It specifies CASSPLRGRGEQFF.

The count of this clone is one. CDR3 sequence (DNA): TGTGCCAGCAGCTTGGGGCTGGGAGCTGGAAACACCATATATTTT. It translates to CASSLGLGAGNTIYF. The V call is TRBV5-5, the J call TRBJ1-3; D unresolved. Germline CDR1 SGHKS, CDR2 YYEKEE (reference sequence). The CDR3 loop spans 15 amino acids. Trimming took off 0 bases at V and 2 bases at J, with 9 bases between the two ends.

This chain uses TRBV28 with TRBJ1-1; D unclear. With 5 bases removed from V and 11 bases from J, the gap between germline ends came to 12 bases. The CDR3 runs 11 residues. Germline CDR1 MDHEN, CDR2 SYDVKM. The CDR3 sequence: CASSRGLAAFF. CDR3 DNA: TGTGCCAGCAGTCGAGGGTTGGCGGCTTTCTTT.

This clone appeared a single time. This chain uses TRBV7-2 with TRBJ1-1, with a weak D call TRBD1 (5 bases). The V end was cut by 5 bases, the J end by 5 bases, with 15 bases between. Germline V CDR1 and CDR2: SGHTA, FQGNSA. CDR3 length: 14 amino acids. The CDR3 is CASSDFGGGTEAFF. The CDR3 DNA is TGTGCCAGCAGCGATTTTGGCGGGGGGACTGAAGCTTTCTTT.

This rearrangement joins TRBV20-1 to TRBJ1-5, with D perhaps TRBD1 (5 bases). The CDR3 is made up of 12 amino acids. The germline CDR1 and CDR2 sequences are DFQATT and SNEGSKA (reference sequence). V was shortened by 3 bases and J by 6 bases, with 9 bases between the two germline ends. In nucleotides, the CDR3 is TGCAGTGCTAGTTCGGGGGTTCAGCCCCAGCATTTT. Translation gives CSASSGVQPQHF.

Worth noting for this clone: Compared with germline, one end of the junction differs, possibly owing to a read error. This rearrangement joins TRBV29-1 to TRBJ1-2; TRBD1 is a possible D gene (6 bases). The CDR3 loop spans 12 amino acids. Germline-derived CDR1 and CDR2 are SQVTM and ANQGSEA. CDR3 DNA: TGCAGCGTCGAAGGGTCGGGGGGCGGCTACACCTTC. This translates into CSVEGSGGGYTF.